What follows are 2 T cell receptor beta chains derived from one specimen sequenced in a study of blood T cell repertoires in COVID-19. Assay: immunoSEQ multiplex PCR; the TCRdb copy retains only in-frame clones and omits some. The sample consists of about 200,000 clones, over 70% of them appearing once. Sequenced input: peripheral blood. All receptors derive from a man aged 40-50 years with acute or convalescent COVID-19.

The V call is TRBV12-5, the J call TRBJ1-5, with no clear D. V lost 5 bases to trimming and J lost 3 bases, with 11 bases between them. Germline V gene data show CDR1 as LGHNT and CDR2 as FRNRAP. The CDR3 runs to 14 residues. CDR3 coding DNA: TGTGCTAGTGGTCCTGGGCCAATCAATCAGCCCCAGCATTTT. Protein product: CASGPGPINQPQHF.

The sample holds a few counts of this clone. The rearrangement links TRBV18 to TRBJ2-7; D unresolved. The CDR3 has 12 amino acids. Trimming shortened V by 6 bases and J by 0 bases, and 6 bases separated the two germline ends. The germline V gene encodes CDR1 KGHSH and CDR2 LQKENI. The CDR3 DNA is TGTGCCAGCTCCATTAGCTCCTACGAGCAGTACTTC. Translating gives CASSISSYEQYF. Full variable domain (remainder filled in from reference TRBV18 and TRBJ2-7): NAGVMQNPRHLVRRRGQEARLRCSPMKGHSHVYWYRQLPEEGLKFMVYLQKENIIDESGMPKERFSAEFPKEGPSILRIQQVVRGDSAAYFCASSISSYEQYFGPGTRLTVT.